The entry that follows covers one T cell receptor (beta chain) sequence. The data are from a study of T cells in pancreatic ductal adenocarcinoma. The selected patients with pancreatic ductal adenocarcinoma had surgery but no neoadjuvant therapy. The method was immunoSEQ multiplex PCR; TCRdb's version includes in-frame clones alone and lacks a portion of them. Of approximately 19,000 clones in the sample, roughly 86% were seen once. From germline, CDR1 is SGHAT and CDR2 FQNNGV. V was clipped by 0 bases and J by 7 bases; unmatched bases: 3. The CDR3 covers 14 residues. V and J are TRBV11-2 and TRBJ2-1; TRBD1 matches at 7 bases. The specimen was PBMCs. This TCR came from a human donor with pancreatic ductal adenocarcinoma. CDR3 region: CASSLETGTNEQFF. CDR3 nucleotide sequence: TGTGCCAGCAGCTTAGAGACAGGGACGAATGAGCAGTTCTTC.